This TCR beta chain was sequenced in a study of cytomegalovirus exposure and HLA in healthy donors. Primers included in the PCR were 60 Vbeta and 13 Jbeta primers. This table comes from immunoSEQ multiplex PCR, and its TCRdb copy is limited to in-frame clones, with some not included. Of about 100,000 clones in the sample, 50% to 65% were seen once. V lost 4 bases, J lost 5 bases, and 15 bases lay in between. Germline V gene data show CDR1 as SGDLS and CDR2 as YYNGEE. The CDR3 is 15 amino acids. Regarding the study as a whole: In a later analysis, a genetic analysis reported fewer productive-TCR N-insertions in an Asian-associated ancestry cluster than the cohort average. CMV serostatus was the only immune exposure information that was available.

A word on this clone: Its antigen is still unknown.

Sequencing was performed on PBMCs. This TCR was sampled from a man aged 25 to 40 in good health and CMV-seropositive. This chain connects TRBV9 to TRBJ1-4; maybe TRBD1 (5 bases). The CDR3 region has the DNA TGTGCCAGCAGCCCCGGTTGGGAGGGGAATGAAAAACTGTTTTTT. Translation: CASSPGWEGNEKLFF.